These 20 T cell receptor beta chains were sequenced from one sample in a study of T cell clonotyping in hematopoietic cell transplantation. Clones were sequenced by immunoSEQ multiplex PCR, and TCRdb holds only the in-frame ones, with some missing. The sample has around 7,400 clones, roughly 96% seen once. The specimen comprised PBMCs, sampled 30 days after allogeneic stem cell transplant. The receptors originated from a male patient aged 35-50 years who had an allogeneic stem cell transplant from a related donor, so the T cells may come from the graft donor. Some clones in this sample may be carry-over from other donors' samples.

This chain uses TRBV2 with TRBJ2-1; no firm D call. CDR1 and CDR2 (germline): SNHLY, FYNNEI. CDR3 length: 17 residues. V lost 3 bases to trimming and J lost 0 bases, with 15 bases between them. The CDR3 nucleotides read TGTGCCAGCAGTGACGGTATCGTCCAGAGCTCCTACAATGAGCAGTTCTTC. Its translation is CASSDGIVQSSYNEQFF.

The chain recombines TRBV28 with TRBJ1-5; a weak D match, TRBD1 (5 bases). The CDR3 extends over 14 amino acids. Trimming pared 11 bases from V and 3 bases from J, leaving 17 bases between. CDR1 MDHEN and CDR2 SYDVKM come from the germline V gene. The CDR3 protein is CAATRGGVNQPQHF. As DNA, the CDR3 is TGTGCCGCGACACGGGGGGGGGTCAATCAGCCCCAGCATTTT. The full variable domain, in which reference TRBV28 and TRBJ1-5 provide the parts outside the CDR3, is DVKVTQSSRYLVKRTGEKVFLECVQDMDHENMFWYRQDPGLGLRLIYFSYDVKMKEKGDIPEGYSVSREKKERFSLILESASTNQTSMYLCAATRGGVNQPQHFGDGTRLSIL.

This sequence joins TRBV5-1 and TRBJ1-2; 7 bases map to TRBD1. The germline V gene has CDR1 SGHRS and CDR2 YFSETQ. This CDR3 has 16 residues. J lost 3 bases, V lost 2 bases, and 10 bases had no gene match. This CDR3 is CASSFGSGTDYYGYTF. CDR3 sequence (DNA): TGCGCCAGCAGCTTCGGATCCGGGACAGACTACTATGGCTACACCTTC. The whole variable domain, remainder taken from reference TRBV5-1 and TRBJ1-2, is KAGVTQTPRYLIKTRGQQVTLSCSPISGHRSVSWYQQTPGQGLQFLFEYFSETQRNKGNFPGRFSGRQFSNSRSEMNVSTLELGDSALYLCASSFGSGTDYYGYTFGSGTRLTVV.

This clone was recorded a few times. The chain joins TRBV25-1 to TRBJ1-6, with a tentative D call TRBD1 (6 bases). Deletions cut 6 bases from V and 7 bases from J, with 16 bases between. The CDR3 is 15 amino acids. Germline lookup yields CDR1 MGHDK and CDR2 SYGVNS. CDR3 protein: CASRHSGTQNSPLHF. The CDR3 region has the DNA TGTGCCAGCAGACATTCCGGGACACAGAATTCACCCCTCCACTTT.

The chain joins TRBV29-1 to TRBJ2-7, with 10 bases matching TRBD1. The CDR3 is 13 residues long. The V and J ends lost 5 bases and 7 bases, in that order; junction bases with no gene match: 8. CDR1 is SQVTM and CDR2 is ANQGSEA in the germline V gene. This chain's CDR3 is CSVYDRGQPEQYF. CDR3 DNA sequence: TGCAGCGTTTACGACAGGGGGCAACCAGAGCAGTACTTC.

The J gene is TRBJ2-7, the V gene TRBV11-3, with D tentatively TRBD2 (5 bases). Germline V gene lookup returns CDR1 SGHNT and CDR2 YENEEA. This CDR3 spans 14 amino acids. Trimming removed 3 bases at V and 2 bases at J, with 11 bases between. CDR3 sequence (DNA): TGTGCCAGCAGCTTTCCAAGAGGGCCCTACGAGCAGTACTTC. Amino acid sequence: CASSFPRGPYEQYF.

The chain employs TRBV5-1 and TRBJ2-1; D possibly uses TRBD1 or TRBD2 (6 bases each). Per germline, CDR1 SGHRS and CDR2 YFSETQ. This CDR3 region has 15 residues. Trimming pared 1 base from V and 0 bases from J, leaving 8 bases between. The CDR3 coding sequence is TGCGCCAGCAGCTTGAGGGGGGACTCCTACAATGAGCAGTTCTTC. Its translation: CASSLRGDSYNEQFF.

The rearrangement links TRBV7-9 to TRBJ2-7; a weak D match, TRBD2 (6 bases). V lost 1 base to trimming and J lost 1 base, with 11 bases between them. Looked up from germline, CDR1 is SEHNR and CDR2 is FQNEAQ (reference sequence). This CDR3 is 15 amino acids long. CDR3 DNA sequence: TGTGCCAGCAGCTTAGATGGGGGGAAATCCTACGAGCAGTACTTC. It codes for CASSLDGGKSYEQYF.

This clone has only one observation. The V gene is TRBV30, the J gene TRBJ2-5, with D perhaps matching TRBD1 or TRBD2 (6 bases each). The CDR3 is 15 amino acids. Germline CDR1 reads GTSNPN; CDR2 reads SVGIG (reference sequence). Trimming shortened V by 5 bases and J by 7 bases, and 23 bases separated the two germline ends. The CDR3 nucleotides are TGTGCCTGGGGAGGAGGGGACACGGGTTCGGTGACCCAGTACTTC. This translates into CAWGGGDTGSVTQYF.

The chain couples TRBV6-5 to TRBJ2-6; D is uncertain. CDR1 is MNHEY and CDR2 is SVGAGI in the germline V gene. The CDR3 spans 13 residues. V shed 0 bases and J shed 3 bases, with 0 bases lying between them. CDR3 loop: CASSYSGANVLTF. CDR3 bases: TGTGCCAGCAGTTACTCTGGGGCCAACGTCCTGACTTTC.

The chain combines TRBV6-6 with TRBJ1-1, with D possibly matching TRBD1 (6 bases). Germline V gene data show CDR1 as MNHNY and CDR2 as SVGAGI (reference sequence). The germline V and J ends were trimmed by 0 bases and 12 bases, with 14 bases remaining between them. CDR3 size: 13 residues. The DNA of the CDR3 is TGTGCCAGCAGTTACTCAATTGGGACAATACCTTTCTTT. This codes for CASSYSIGTIPFF.

For the CDR3, the DNA is TGTGCCTGGAGGGGCGTCAGGGTCCGGAGCTACACCTTC. Its protein is CAWRGVRVRSYTF. The chain combines TRBV30 with TRBJ1-2, with D tentatively TRBD1 (5 bases). CDR3 length: 13 amino acids. The germline gives CDR1 GTSNPN, CDR2 SVGIG (reference sequence). The V gene lost 3 bases and the J gene lost 9 bases, with 17 bases spanning the gap.

The rearrangement joins TRBV30 to TRBJ2-7; D may be TRBD1 (5 bases). V was shortened by 2 bases and J by 5 bases, with 10 bases between the two germline ends. Per the germline V gene, CDR1 is GTSNPN and CDR2 is SVGIG (reference sequence). The CDR3 runs to 12 residues. CDR3 region: CAWSPQANEQYF. The CDR3 DNA sequence: TGTGCCTGGAGTCCACAGGCGAACGAGCAGTACTTC.

The chain is built from TRBV11-2 and TRBJ1-2; 8 bases fit TRBD1. Germline V gene lookup returns CDR1 SGHAT and CDR2 FQNNGV. The CDR3 has 15 residues. Unmatched junction bases numbered 13, after V lost 5 bases and J lost 8 bases. The CDR3 here is CASSVGDRRRGGYTF. CDR3 sequence (DNA): TGTGCCAGCAGCGTTGGGGACAGGCGGAGAGGGGGCTACACCTTC. Drawing the rest from reference TRBV11-2 and TRBJ1-2, the complete variable domain is EAGVAQSPRYKIIEKRQSVAFWCNPISGHATLYWYQQILGQGPKLLIQFQNNGVVDDSQLPKDRFSAERLKGVDSTLKIQPAKLEDSAVYLCASSVGDRRRGGYTFGSGTRLTVV.

The V and J genes are TRBV6-5 and TRBJ2-5; TRBD2 is a possible D gene (6 bases). V was cut by 6 bases and J by 2 bases, with 10 bases left in between. CDR1 is MNHEY, CDR2 SVGAGI, per germline. This CDR3 has 13 amino acids. The DNA for the CDR3 is TGTGCCAGCAGGGGACTGTCACAAGAGACCCAGTACTTC. Protein: CASRGLSQETQYF.

This chain links TRBV28 with TRBJ1-5; 11 bases match TRBD1. The CDR3 consists of 16 residues. CDR1 is MDHEN, CDR2 SYDVKM, per germline. Trimming took 1 base from V and 6 from J; bases not matched to a gene: 5. CDR3 sequence: CASSLSGQGVSQPQHF. CDR3 bases: TGTGCCAGCAGTTTATCGGGACAGGGGGTGAGTCAGCCCCAGCATTTT.

This chain joins TRBV4-3 and TRBJ1-6; the match to TRBD1 covers 9 bases. The trim removed 8 bases at V and 10 bases at J, leaving 15 bases unmatched. Germline V CDR1 and CDR2: LGHNA, YSLEER. This CDR3 comprises 16 residues. The DNA of the CDR3 is TGCGCCAGCTCACGAGGGCAGGGACAGGGCCGGTCACCCCTCCACTTT. As protein: CASSRGQGQGRSPLHF.

This clone showed up just a few times. This sequence joins TRBV11-2 and TRBJ2-7; no clear D. The germline CDR1 and CDR2 sequences are SGHAT and FQNNGV. The CDR3 is 15 amino acids. Deletions cut 0 bases from V and 2 bases from J, with 11 bases between. In nucleotides, the CDR3 is TGTGCCAGCAGCTTAGACTCAACCCCTACCTACGAGCAGTACTTC. Translating it yields CASSLDSTPTYEQYF.

The J gene is TRBJ2-7, the V gene TRBV11-2; 13 bases fit TRBD2. The germline CDR1 and CDR2 sequences are SGHAT and FQNNGV. V lost 2 bases, J lost 6 bases, and 7 bases stayed unmatched. The CDR3 loop spans 16 amino acids. CDR3 amino acids: CASSLNRLAGGTEQYF. CDR3 DNA: TGTGCCAGCAGCTTAAATAGACTAGCGGGGGGCACCGAGCAGTACTTC.

The J gene is TRBJ1-2, the V gene TRBV19; weak D call: TRBD1 (5 bases). The CDR3 runs to 16 residues. CDR1 and CDR2 from the germline V gene are LNHDA and SQIVND (reference sequence). V shed 4 bases and J shed 4 bases, with 19 bases lying between them. The CDR3 DNA reads TGTGCCAGTAGTACCTTAGGCAGGGAGTTCGGCTATGGCTACACCTTC. It specifies CASSTLGREFGYGYTF. Drawing the rest from reference TRBV19 and TRBJ1-2, the complete variable domain is DGGITQSPKYLFRKEGQNVTLSCEQNLNHDAMYWYRQDPGQGLRLIYYSQIVNDFQKGDIAEGYSVSREKKESFPLTVTSAQKNPTAFYLCASSTLGREFGYGYTFGSGTRLTVV.